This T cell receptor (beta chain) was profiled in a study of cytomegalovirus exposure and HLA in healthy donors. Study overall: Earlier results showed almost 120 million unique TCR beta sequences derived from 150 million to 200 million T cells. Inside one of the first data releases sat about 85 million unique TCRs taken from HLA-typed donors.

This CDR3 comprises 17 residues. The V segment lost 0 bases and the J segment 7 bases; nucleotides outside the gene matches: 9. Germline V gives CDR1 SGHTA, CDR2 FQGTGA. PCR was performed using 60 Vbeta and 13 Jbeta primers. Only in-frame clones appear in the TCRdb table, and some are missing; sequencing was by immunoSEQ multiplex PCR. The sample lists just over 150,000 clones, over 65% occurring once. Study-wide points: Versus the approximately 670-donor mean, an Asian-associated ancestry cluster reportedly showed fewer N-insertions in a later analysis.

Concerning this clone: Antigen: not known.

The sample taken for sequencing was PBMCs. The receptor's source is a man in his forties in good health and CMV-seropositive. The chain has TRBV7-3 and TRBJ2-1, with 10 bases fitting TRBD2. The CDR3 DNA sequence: TGTGCCAGCAGCTTAACCGGGACTAGCGCCATGGAAAATGAGCAGTTCTTC. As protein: CASSLTGTSAMENEQFF.